The clone carrying this TCR beta chain was found a few times. Antigen unknown. One base away lies a much larger clone, so this may be a sequencing read error. This entry is derived from a study of blood T cells in healthy people across ages. Study conclusions and caveats: The donors' CMV status was not determined, possibly confounding changes in expanded clonotypes.

Using a J-beta primer mix together with a sample-barcoded 5' primer, a second PCR was run for roughly 6 to 11 cycles. A minimum of 2.5 million CDR3-containing paired-end reads was obtained for each sample. TCRdb ran MiXCR on the 5' RACE reads and lists one entry per CDR3 protein. Of 1.5 million to 2 million distinct CDR3 sequences listed, 25% to 30% are singletons. Trimming pared 6 bases from V and 5 bases from J, leaving 8 bases between. Germline CDR1 reads MNHEY; CDR2 reads SVGAGI. The CDR3 length is 11 residues. The V gene is TRBV6-5, the J gene TRBJ2-7; D is unclear. The sample was blood. The clonotype originates from a young woman in good health. The CDR3 here is CASRLTDEQYF. The CDR3 DNA sequence: TGTGCCAGCAGACTAACAGACGAGCAGTACTTC.